This TCR beta chain derives from a study of T cells in Graves' hyperthyroidism and ophthalmopathy. Whole-study context: Once the initial diagnosis was made, peripheral blood was obtained before any treatment.

The CDR3 regions of TCR beta were amplified from RNA transcripts. In the first-round RT-PCR of the TCR CDR3, the HTBI primer set was used. TCRdb reprocessed the multiplex PCR reads via MiXCR and lists one record per CDR3 protein. The sample lists about 350,000 distinct CDR3 sequences, approximately 15% occurring once. This clonotype was detected a few times. The hyperthyroidism patients had all been newly diagnosed, and their disease duration was under 2 months. Their ages ranged from 18 to 65 years. Uncontrolled infection, other autoimmune disease, pregnancy or lactation excluded patients. It was approximately 9.4 ml of fresh peripheral blood that supplied the PBMCs. Input material: blood. The clonotype originates from a young woman with Graves' hyperthyroidism.

This CDR3 reads CATSREGAYEQYF. The CDR3 DNA reads as TGTGCCACCAGCAGAGAGGGCGCCTACGAGCAGTACTTC. V and J are TRBV15 and TRBJ2-7; D not resolved. The V and J ends lost 0 bases and 2 bases respectively, with 5 bases between them. This CDR3 comprises 13 residues. Germline V gives CDR1 LNHNV, CDR2 YYDKDF (reference sequence).